The rows below give T cell receptor beta chains drawn from one sample of a study of T cell changes during pregnancy in multiple sclerosis. Profiled with immunoSEQ multiplex PCR; TCRdb holds only in-frame clones, not every one. The data contain 50,000 to 60,000 clones, 75% to 90% of them seen just once; the ten biggest clones take up 0.55% to 0.65%. Sequencing was performed on CD4+ T cells from peripheral blood mononuclear cells, taken in the first trimester of pregnancy. The receptor source for this set is a female donor with multiple sclerosis, enrolled in a pregnancy study. CDR3s include the opening cysteine and the closing phenylalanine or tryptophan. The D gene is left open where the match is weak. Clone size is not always given. Where it is, it says once, few, many or a class for expanded clones.

clone size	V gene	J gene	D gene	CDR3 protein	CDR3 DNA
-	TRBV13	TRBJ1-1	-	CASSSGTKNTEAFF	TGTGCCAGCAGTTCCGGGACAAAGAACACTGAAGCTTTCTTT
-	TRBV5-1	TRBJ2-2	TRBD1	CASSLGQGVYTGELFF	TGCGCCAGCAGCCTGGGACAGGGGGTTTACACCGGGGAGCTGTTTTTT
once	TRBV7-6	TRBJ2-5	TRBD2	CASSLEPPPAGETQYF	TGTGCCAGCAGCTTAGAACCCCCCCCAGCGGGGGAGACCCAGTACTTC
-	TRBV19	TRBJ1-2	TRBD1	CASRRDRGNYGYTF	TGTGCCAGTAGACGGGACAGGGGAAACTATGGCTACACCTTC
-	TRBV7-9	TRBJ1-1	-	CASSSPGSHEAFF	TGTGCCAGCAGCTCACCAGGCTCCCATGAAGCTTTCTTT
-	TRBV5-4	TRBJ2-1	-	CASSFTAGRYNEQFF	TGTGCCAGCAGCTTTACGGCGGGGAGGTACAATGAGCAGTTCTTC
-	TRBV7-2	TRBJ2-1	-	CASSSGYNEQFF	TGTGCCAGCAGCTCAGGATACAATGAGCAGTTCTTC
-	TRBV18	TRBJ2-1	-	CASLKSMISYNEQFF	TGTGCCAGCCTAAAATCCATGATCTCCTACAATGAGCAGTTCTTC
-	TRBV7-4	TRBJ1-1	-	CASSSPGICTEAFF	TGTGCCAGCAGCTCACCGGGGATATGCACTGAAGCTTTCTTT
-	TRBV5-1	TRBJ1-2	TRBD1	CASSTTGSTYGYTF	TGCGCCAGCAGCACGACAGGGAGTACCTATGGCTACACCTTC
-	TRBV25-1	TRBJ2-7	-	CASSDFHRDEQYF	TGTGCCAGCAGTGATTTTCACAGGGACGAGCAGTACTTC
-	TRBV14	TRBJ1-2	-	CASSKTGRERSYTF	TGTGCCAGCAGTAAAACCGGGAGGGAGAGAAGCTACACCTTC
few	TRBV27	TRBJ1-6	-	CASSLRSNLGDNSPLHF	TGTGCCAGCAGTTTAAGGTCAAACCTCGGAGATAATTCACCCCTCCACTTT